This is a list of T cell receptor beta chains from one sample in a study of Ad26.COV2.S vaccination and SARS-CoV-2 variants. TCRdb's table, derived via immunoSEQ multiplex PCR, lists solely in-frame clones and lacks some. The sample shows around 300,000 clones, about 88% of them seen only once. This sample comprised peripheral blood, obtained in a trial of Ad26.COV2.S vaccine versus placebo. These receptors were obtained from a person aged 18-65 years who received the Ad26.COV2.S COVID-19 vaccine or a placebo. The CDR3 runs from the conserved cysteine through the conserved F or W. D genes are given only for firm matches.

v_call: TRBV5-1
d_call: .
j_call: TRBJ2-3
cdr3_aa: CASNAPRGTGTDTQYF

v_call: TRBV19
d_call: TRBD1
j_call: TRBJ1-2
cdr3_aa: CASRIGTAGNYGYTF

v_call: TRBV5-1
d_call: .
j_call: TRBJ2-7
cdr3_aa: CASRQGNYEQYF

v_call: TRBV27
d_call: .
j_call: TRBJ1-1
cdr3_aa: CASSFRRREGSFF

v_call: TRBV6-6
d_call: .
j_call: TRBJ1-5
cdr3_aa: CASTTGSGSNQPQHF

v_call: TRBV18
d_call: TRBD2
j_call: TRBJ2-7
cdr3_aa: CASSPASGRYEQYF

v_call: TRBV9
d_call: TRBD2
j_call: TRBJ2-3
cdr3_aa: CASSVWTSGTDTQYF

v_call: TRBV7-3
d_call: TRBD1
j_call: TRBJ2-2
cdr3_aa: CASSRGQGADAGELFF

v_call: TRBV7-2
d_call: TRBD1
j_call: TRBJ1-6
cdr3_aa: CASSLEDRESSPLHF

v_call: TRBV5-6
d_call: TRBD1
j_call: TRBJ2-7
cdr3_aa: CASSLGQGSYEQYF

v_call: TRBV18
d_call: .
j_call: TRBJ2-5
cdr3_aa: CASSPEETQYF

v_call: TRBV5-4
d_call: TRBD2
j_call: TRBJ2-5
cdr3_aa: CASSGGTSGLQETQYF

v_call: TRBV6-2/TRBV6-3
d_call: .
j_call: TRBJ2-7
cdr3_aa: CASSYSLGSEYEQYF

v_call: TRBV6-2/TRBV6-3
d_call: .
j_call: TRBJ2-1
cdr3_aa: CASSSPIRLHEQFF

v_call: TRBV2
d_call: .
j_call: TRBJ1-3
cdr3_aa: CASLDSYRNTIYF

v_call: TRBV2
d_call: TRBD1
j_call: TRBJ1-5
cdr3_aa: CASSLDRGRGNQPQHF

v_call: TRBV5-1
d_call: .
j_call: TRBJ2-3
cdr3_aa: CASSLGGAGTDTQYF

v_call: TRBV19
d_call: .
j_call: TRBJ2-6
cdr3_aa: CASRVGGSGANVLTF

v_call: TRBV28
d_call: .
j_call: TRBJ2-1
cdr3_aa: CASRIGRKGRNEQFF

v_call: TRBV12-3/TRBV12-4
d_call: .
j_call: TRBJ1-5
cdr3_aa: CASSFADQPQHF

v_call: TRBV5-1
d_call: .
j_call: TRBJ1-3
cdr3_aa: CASSLGQVGNTIYF

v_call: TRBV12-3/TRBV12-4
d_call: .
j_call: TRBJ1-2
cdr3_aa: CASRSGGYGYTF

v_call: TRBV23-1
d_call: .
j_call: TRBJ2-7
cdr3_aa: CASSPGHFLYEQYF

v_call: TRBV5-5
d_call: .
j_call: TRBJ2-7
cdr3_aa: CASSLALPSYEQYF

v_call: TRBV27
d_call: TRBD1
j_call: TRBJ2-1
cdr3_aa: CASSLWLVTGDRNEQFF

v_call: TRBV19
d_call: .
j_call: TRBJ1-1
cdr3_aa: CASSIRQGWERTEAFF

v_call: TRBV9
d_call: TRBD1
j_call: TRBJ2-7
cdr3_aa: CASSVGTGESYEQYF

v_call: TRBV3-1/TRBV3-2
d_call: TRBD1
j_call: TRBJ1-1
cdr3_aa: CASSQDITGGAAFF

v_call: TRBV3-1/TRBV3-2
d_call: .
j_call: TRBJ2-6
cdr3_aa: CASTQLGGEGGANVLTF

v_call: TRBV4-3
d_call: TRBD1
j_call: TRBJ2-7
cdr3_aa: CASSQGTGDYEQYF

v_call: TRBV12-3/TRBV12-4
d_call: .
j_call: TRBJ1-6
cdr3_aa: CASSSLGRSLHF

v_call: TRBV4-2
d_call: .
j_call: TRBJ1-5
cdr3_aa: CASSQESVGVGNQPQHF

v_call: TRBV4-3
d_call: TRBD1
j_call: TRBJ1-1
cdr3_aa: CASSQESRQGGITEAFF

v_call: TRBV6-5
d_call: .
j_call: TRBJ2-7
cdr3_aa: CASSVWYEQYF

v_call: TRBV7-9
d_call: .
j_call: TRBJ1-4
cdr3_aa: CASSSGHPATNEKLFF

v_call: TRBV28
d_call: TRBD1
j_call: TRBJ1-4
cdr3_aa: CASSHPGQGLGEKLFF

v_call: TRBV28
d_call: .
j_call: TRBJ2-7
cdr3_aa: CASTNPEGNPYEQYF

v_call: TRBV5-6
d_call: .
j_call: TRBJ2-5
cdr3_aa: CASSDTSFQETQYF

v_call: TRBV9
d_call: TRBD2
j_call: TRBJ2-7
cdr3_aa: CASSAGTSAYEQYF

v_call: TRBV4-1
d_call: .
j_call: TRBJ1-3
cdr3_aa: CASSQDPPRGISGNTIYF

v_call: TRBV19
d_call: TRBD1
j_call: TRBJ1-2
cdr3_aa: CASSNRGYGYTF

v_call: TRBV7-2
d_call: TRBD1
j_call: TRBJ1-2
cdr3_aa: CASSLAPGGINYGYTF

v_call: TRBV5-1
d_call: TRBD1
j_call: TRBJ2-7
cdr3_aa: CASSSRQGALEQYF

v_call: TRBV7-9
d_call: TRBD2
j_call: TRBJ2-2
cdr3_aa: CASTWTSGGRNTGELFF